One sample yielded the 10 T cell receptor beta chains listed below, sequenced in a study of CD8+ T cells in alopecia areata. Following RNA extraction, reverse transcription yielded cDNA that acted as the sequencing template. This table comes from immunoSEQ multiplex PCR, and its TCRdb copy is limited to in-frame clones, with some not included. The sample consists of approximately 180,000 clones, roughly 60% of them appearing once. The specimen comprised CD4+ T cells sorted from blood, sampled at week 0. These receptors were collected from a human donor with alopecia areata.

The rearrangement uses TRBV29-1 and TRBJ1-1, with 7 nucleotides matching TRBD1. V shed 4 bases and J 4 bases; nucleotides not matched to a gene: 9. The CDR3 sequence is 14 residues long. Germline CDR1 reads SQVTM; CDR2 reads ANQGSEA. This CDR3 reads CSVAHQQGSTEAFF. The CDR3 nucleotides are TGCAGCGTTGCCCATCAACAGGGGAGCACTGAAGCTTTCTTT.

The rearrangement uses TRBV30 and TRBJ1-1; TRBD1 matches 8 bases. This CDR3 has 13 residues. Germline trimming cut 5 bases from V and 3 bases from J; bases unmatched to any gene: 5. Germline lookup yields CDR1 GTSNPN and CDR2 SVGIG (reference sequence). The CDR3 here is CAWARGLDTEAFF. CDR3 sequence (DNA): TGTGCCTGGGCCAGGGGGCTAGACACTGAAGCTTTCTTT.

This chain joins TRBV2 and TRBJ1-5; 9 bases are a match to TRBD1. This CDR3 contains 14 residues. Germline V gene sequence: CDR1 SNHLY, CDR2 FYNNEI. J lost 6 bases, V lost 11 bases, and 11 bases had no gene match. CDR3 sequence: CASNRDRDVQPQHF. As DNA, the CDR3 is TGTGCCTCTAACCGGGACAGGGATGTTCAGCCCCAGCATTTT.

The V and J genes are TRBV15 and TRBJ1-5; D is unclear. The germline V and J ends were trimmed by 0 bases and 1 base, with 7 bases remaining between them. There are 15 residues in the CDR3. Germline values: CDR1 LNHNV, CDR2 YYDKDF (reference sequence). CDR3 amino acids: CATSRDRGSNQPQHF. In nucleotides, the CDR3 is TGTGCCACCAGCAGAGATCGAGGGAGCAATCAGCCCCAGCATTTT.

The chain's CDR3 is CAWRHSVTYEQYF. The CDR3 DNA is TGTGCCTGGAGGCACAGCGTTACCTACGAGCAGTACTTC. The rearrangement uses TRBV30 and TRBJ2-7; no clear D. With 3 bases removed from V and 2 bases from J, the gap between germline ends came to 11 bases. Germline V gives CDR1 GTSNPN, CDR2 SVGIG (reference sequence). This CDR3 has 13 residues.

The gene calls are TRBV25-1 and TRBJ1-3; no clear D gene. The CDR3 is made up of 10 amino acids. CDR1 MGHDK and CDR2 SYGVNS come from the germline V gene. V lost 6 bases and J 7 bases, leaving 4 bases between the germline ends. CDR3 bases: TGTGCCAGCAGCAGTAACACCATATATTTT. This sequence encodes CASSSNTIYF.

The chain recombines TRBV7-2 with TRBJ1-5; weak D call: TRBD1 (5 bases). With 3 bases removed from V and 3 bases from J, the gap between germline ends came to 15 bases. Per the germline V gene, CDR1 is SGHTA and CDR2 is FQGNSA. The CDR3 spans 16 residues. CDR3 DNA sequence: TGTGCCAGCAGCTTGGGAGGGGCGGAGAACAATCAGCCCCAGCATTTT. Its protein is CASSLGGAENNQPQHF.

The chain recombines TRBV11-2 with TRBJ1-2; D gene ambiguous. From germline, CDR1 is SGHAT and CDR2 FQNNGV. V dropped 1 base and J dropped 4 bases, with 4 bases sitting between them. The CDR3 runs to 12 residues. CDR3 amino acids: CASSLGSYGYTF. The CDR3 DNA is TGTGCCAGCAGCTTAGGGTCCTATGGCTACACCTTC.

This clone appeared a single time. J is TRBJ1-2 and V is TRBV30; D ambiguous. CDR1 is GTSNPN, CDR2 SVGIG, per germline (reference sequence). This CDR3 has 13 amino acids. The ends were cut back, 1 base at V and 0 bases at J, with 6 bases in the middle. This chain's CDR3 is CAWSAAANYGYTF. In DNA form, the CDR3 reads TGTGCCTGGAGTGCAGCAGCTAACTATGGCTACACCTTC.

The rearrangement joins TRBV7-9 to TRBJ1-6; D possibly corresponds to TRBD1 (5 bases). CDR3 length: 15 amino acids. Trimming stripped 11 bases from V and 0 bases from J, with 14 bases between. CDR1 is SEHNR, CDR2 FQNEAQ, per germline (reference sequence). The CDR3 protein is CAYTWGSSYNSPLHF. In nucleotides, the CDR3 is TGTGCCTATACTTGGGGGAGCTCCTATAATTCACCCCTCCACTTT.